This entry lists 16 T cell receptor beta chains sequenced from one sample in a study of Graves' ophthalmopathy and Graves' hyperthyroidism. The TCR beta CDR3 regions underwent amplification from RNA transcripts. The library came from an HTBI-primed first-round RT-PCR and a second-round multiplex PCR. TCRdb itself ran the multiplex PCR reads through MiXCR, one entry per CDR3 protein. Here the sample spans approximately 160,000 distinct CDR3 sequences, around 40% being singletons. The sequencing input was peripheral blood. The receptors were gathered from a man aged 25-40 years with Graves' ophthalmopathy.

The chain joins TRBV10-1 to TRBJ2-7; D call uncertain. This CDR3 is 12 amino acids long. From germline, CDR1 is WNHNN and CDR2 SYGVQD (reference sequence). Trimming left V 8 bases short and J 3 bases short, with 11 bases between. The CDR3 DNA follows: TGCGCCAGCGCAATCAAACACTACGAGCAGTACTTC. Encoded protein: CASAIKHYEQYF.

This chain links TRBV6-2 or TRBV6-3 with TRBJ2-5, with D possibly being TRBD1 (5 bases). Trimming pared 0 bases from V and 2 bases from J, leaving 10 bases between. Per the germline V gene, CDR1 is MNHEY and CDR2 is SVGEGT. The CDR3 has 15 amino acids. The CDR3 nucleotides are TGTGCCAGCAGTTACTCAACCCAGGGTCAAGAGACCCAGTACTTC. Its translation is CASSYSTQGQETQYF.

The sample holds many counts of this clonotype. V gene TRBV28 combines with J gene TRBJ1-2, with D maybe TRBD1 (5 bases). V was clipped by 5 bases and J by 5 bases, with 15 bases between them. The CDR3 spans 14 residues. Germline assignment: CDR1 MDHEN and CDR2 SYDVKM. CDR3: CASSTTPRAYGYTF. CDR3 DNA sequence: TGTGCCAGCAGTACAACCCCCAGGGCTTATGGCTACACCTTC.

This sequence joins TRBV30 and TRBJ1-2; D is unresolved. V lost 0 bases and J 5 bases, leaving 7 bases between the germline ends. Germline CDR1 GTSNPN, CDR2 SVGIG (reference sequence). The CDR3 is 12 amino acids. The CDR3 loop is CAWSVLGYGYTF. CDR3 nucleotide sequence: TGTGCCTGGAGTGTATTGGGGTATGGCTACACCTTC.

The table lists this clonotype with many counts. This rearrangement joins TRBV12-3 or TRBV12-4 to TRBJ2-7; D is possibly TRBD2 (7 bases). Between the trimmed V and J ends, which lost 1 base and 3 bases, there was a span of 22 bases. The length of the CDR3 is 18 residues. The DNA for the CDR3 is TGTGCCAGCAGTTTAGTCGGATGGGGGCGGGAGAAAGACTACGAGCAGTACTTC. Its protein is CASSLVGWGREKDYEQYF.

The rearrangement links TRBV6-5 to TRBJ2-7, with TRBD2 matching over 10 bases. This CDR3 has 16 amino acids. Germline CDR1 and CDR2: MNHEY and SVGAGI. The J segment lost 4 bases and the V segment lost 0 bases, leaving 6 bases of the junction unmatched. CDR3 region: CASSYSLTSGKYEQYF. The CDR3 DNA is TGTGCCAGCAGTTACTCGCTTACTAGCGGGAAGTACGAGCAGTACTTC.

The chain uses TRBV12-3 or TRBV12-4 and TRBJ1-1; D remains unclear. The ends were cut back, 5 bases at V and 7 bases at J, with 14 bases in the middle. This CDR3 spans 13 amino acids. The CDR3: CASSPAWAGEAFF. The DNA of the CDR3 is TGTGCCAGCAGTCCAGCGTGGGCCGGTGAAGCTTTCTTT.

This clonotype was seen ten or more times. This chain uses TRBV12-3 or TRBV12-4 with TRBJ1-2, with D perhaps matching TRBD1 (6 bases). V lost 4 bases to trimming and J lost 0 bases, with 12 bases between them. CDR3 length: 15 residues. The CDR3 reads CASSSGQPSNYGYTF. Here the CDR3 DNA reads TGTGCCAGCAGTTCCGGACAGCCTTCTAACTATGGCTACACCTTC.

This clonotype was observed many times. The chain is built from TRBV12-5 and TRBJ2-5; 8 bases map to TRBD2. V gave up 7 bases and J gave up 1 base; unmatched junction bases: 8. This CDR3 is built from 15 residues. Germline loops: CDR1 LGHNT, CDR2 FRNRAP. This CDR3 reads CASAPGGLPQETQYF. In DNA, the CDR3 is TGTGCTAGTGCCCCGGGGGGGCTACCCCAAGAGACCCAGTACTTC.

This clonotype was counted ten times or more. This CDR3 reads CSASLEGLGYGYTF. CDR3 coding DNA: TGCAGTGCCAGCTTGGAAGGATTAGGCTATGGCTACACCTTC. The chain links TRBV20-1 to TRBJ1-2; D not certain. The germline gives CDR1 DFQATT, CDR2 SNEGSKA (reference sequence). This CDR3 has 14 amino acids. V was trimmed by 6 bases and J by 4 bases, leaving 18 bases between them.

This clonotype was picked up many times. CDR3 nucleotide sequence: TGCAGTGCTAGGGGGCAGTTCGAAGCTTTCTTT. It specifies CSARGQFEAFF. The chain uses TRBV20-1 and TRBJ1-1; maybe TRBD1 (5 bases). V dropped 3 bases and J dropped 8 bases, with 10 bases sitting between them. CDR3 length: 11 amino acids. Germline-derived CDR1 and CDR2 are DFQATT and SNEGSKA (reference sequence).

The CDR3 coding sequence is TGTGCTAGTGGTTTGGCGGAGAAGCCCGGTAAACGAGAGACCCAGTACTTC. Residues: CASGLAEKPGKRETQYF. This chain connects TRBV12-5 to TRBJ2-5; D unresolved. The CDR3 covers 17 residues. Trimming cost V 1 base and J 4 bases, with 19 bases left between them. The germline V gene has CDR1 LGHNT and CDR2 FRNRAP.

The table lists this clonotype with many counts. The chain uses TRBV27 and TRBJ1-1, with a weak D call TRBD1 (5 bases). This CDR3 is built from 14 residues. Germline V lookup: CDR1 MNHEY, CDR2 SMNVEV (reference sequence). Trimming took off 5 bases at V and 10 bases at J, with 20 bases between the two ends. The CDR3 DNA reads as TGTGCCAGCAGTCCCTCGGGGTGGGGGTGGCGAGCTTTCTTT. Translating it yields CASSPSGWGWRAFF.

This chain uses TRBV6-5 with TRBJ1-2, with 12 bases identical to TRBD1. Trimming removed 2 bases from V and 8 bases from J; junction bases left unmatched: 6. There are 15 residues in the CDR3. Germline CDR1 MNHEY, CDR2 SVGAGI. In nucleotides, the CDR3 is TGTGCCAGCAGTTACACCGGGACAGGGGGCGACGGCTACACCTTC. Protein sequence: CASSYTGTGGDGYTF.

This clonotype was detected many times. The V and J genes are TRBV19 and TRBJ1-6; TRBD1 is a possible D gene (5 bases). V dropped 2 bases and J dropped 3 bases, with 11 bases sitting between them. Germline-derived CDR1 and CDR2 are LNHDA and SQIVND (reference sequence). The CDR3 runs to 16 residues. CDR3 sequence (DNA): TGTGCCAGTAGTATACTCTTCGACAGCTATAATTCACCCCTCCACTTT. This translates into CASSILFDSYNSPLHF.

This clonotype was seen at least ten times. The V call is TRBV6-6, the J call TRBJ2-2; D not certain. V lost 6 bases to trimming and J lost 0 bases, with 14 bases between them. Germline-derived CDR1 and CDR2 are MNHNY and SVGAGI (reference sequence). The CDR3 totals 16 residues. The CDR3 sequence: CASSNPRPTNTGELFF. In DNA, the CDR3 is TGTGCCAGCAGCAACCCACGACCCACGAACACCGGGGAGCTGTTTTTT.